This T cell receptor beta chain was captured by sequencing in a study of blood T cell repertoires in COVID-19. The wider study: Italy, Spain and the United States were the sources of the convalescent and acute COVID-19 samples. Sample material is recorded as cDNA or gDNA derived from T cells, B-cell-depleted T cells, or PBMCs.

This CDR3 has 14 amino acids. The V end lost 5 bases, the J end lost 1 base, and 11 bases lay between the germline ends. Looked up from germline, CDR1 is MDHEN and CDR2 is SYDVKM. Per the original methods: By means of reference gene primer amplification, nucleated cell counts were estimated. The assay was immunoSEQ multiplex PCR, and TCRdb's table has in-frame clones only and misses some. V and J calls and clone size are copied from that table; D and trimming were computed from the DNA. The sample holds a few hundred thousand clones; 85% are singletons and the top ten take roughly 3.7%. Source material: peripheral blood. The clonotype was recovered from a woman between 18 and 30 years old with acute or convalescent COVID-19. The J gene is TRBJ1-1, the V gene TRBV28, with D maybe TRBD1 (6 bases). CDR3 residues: CASSHFRGNTEAFF. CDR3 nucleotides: TGTGCCAGCAGTCATTTCAGGGGGAACACTGAAGCTTTCTTT.